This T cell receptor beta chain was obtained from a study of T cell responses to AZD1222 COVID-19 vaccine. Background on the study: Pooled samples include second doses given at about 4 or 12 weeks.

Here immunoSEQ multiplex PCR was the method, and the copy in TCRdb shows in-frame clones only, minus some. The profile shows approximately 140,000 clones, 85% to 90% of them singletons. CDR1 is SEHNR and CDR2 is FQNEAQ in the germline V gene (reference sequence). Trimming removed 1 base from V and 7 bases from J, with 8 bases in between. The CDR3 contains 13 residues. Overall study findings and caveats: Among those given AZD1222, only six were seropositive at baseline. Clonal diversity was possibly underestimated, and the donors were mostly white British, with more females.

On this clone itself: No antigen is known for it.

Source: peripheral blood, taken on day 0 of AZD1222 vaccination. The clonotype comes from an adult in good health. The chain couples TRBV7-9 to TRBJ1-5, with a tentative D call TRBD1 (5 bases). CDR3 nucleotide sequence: TGTGCCAGCAGCTTAGAGTGGGGCCAGCCCCAGCATTTT. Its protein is CASSLEWGQPQHF.